These T cell receptor beta chains were read from a single sample in a study of regulatory T cells in long-lasting Graves disease. One entry per CDR3 protein, called by TCRdb with MiXCR from the multiplex PCR reads. The sample records 400,000 to 500,000 distinct CDR3 sequences, roughly a fifth being singletons. Sequencing was performed on peripheral blood mononuclear cells (PBMCs), taken when the disease was refractory, from a patient treated with antithyroid drugs. These receptors all stem from a female donor with Graves disease. CDR3s include the opening cysteine and the closing phenylalanine or tryptophan. D genes are given only for firm matches. Clone size is stated in some rows and not others, as once, few, many or a class when expanded.

few TRBJ2-2 NA TRBV9 CASSPLSGLNTGELFF TGTGCCAGCAGCCCGCTGTCAGGGCTGAACACCGGGGAGCTGTTTTTT
NA TRBJ2-7 NA TRBV28 CASSLFTVATYEQYF TGTGCCAGCAGTTTGTTTACAGTGGCGACCTACGAGCAGTACTTC
many TRBJ2-7 TRBD2 TRBV12-3/TRBV12-4 CASTLGGETEQYF TGTGCCAGCACCCTCGGGGGGGAGACCGAGCAGTACTTC
many TRBJ1-2 TRBD1 TRBV2 CASRADRGHLNYGYTF TGTGCCAGCAGAGCGGACAGGGGGCACCTCAACTATGGCTACACCTTC
NA TRBJ1-2 NA TRBV18 CASSPQQVNYGYTF TGTGCCAGCTCACCACAACAGGTTAACTATGGCTACACCTTC
NA TRBJ2-2 TRBD2 TRBV5-1 CASSFSAGGLTGELFF TGCGCCAGCAGTTTCTCGGCGGGAGGACTCACCGGGGAGCTGTTTTTT
NA TRBJ2-1 NA TRBV12-3/TRBV12-4 CASSPGLVGYNEQFF TGTGCCAGCAGCCCCGGACTCGTTGGTTACAATGAGCAGTTCTTC
many TRBJ2-2 TRBD2 TRBV5-1 CASSLSPSGSLGTGELFF TGCGCCAGCAGCTTGAGCCCTAGCGGGAGTCTTGGAACCGGGGAGCTGTTTTTT
few TRBJ2-7 NA TRBV10-3 CAISDTGSYEQYF TGTGCCATCAGTGATACGGGAAGCTACGAGCAGTACTTC
NA TRBJ1-5 NA TRBV6-2/TRBV6-3 CASMLSADYSNQPQHF TGTGCCAGCATGTTATCAGCTGATTATAGCAATCAGCCCCAGCATTTT
few TRBJ2-4 TRBD2 TRBV7-7 CASSHTWLAGGPWGENIQYF TGTGCTAGCAGCCACACATGGCTAGCGGGAGGGCCTTGGGGAGAAAACATTCAGTACTTC
many TRBJ2-7 TRBD2 TRBV28 CASVPGGRHHEQYF TGTGCCAGCGTACCTGGCGGGAGACACCACGAGCAGTACTTC
few TRBJ2-1 TRBD2 TRBV20-1 CSARGPGTSGSSYNEQFF TGCAGTGCTAGAGGCCCCGGGACTAGCGGGAGCTCCTACAATGAGCAGTTCTTC
few TRBJ2-3 TRBD2 TRBV28 CASSSPGLAGGRDTQYF TGTGCCAGCTCCAGCCCCGGTCTTGCGGGGGGTCGGGATACGCAGTATTTT
NA TRBJ2-5 TRBD1 TRBV4-1 CASSQTGQGEWETQYF TGCGCCAGCAGCCAAACCGGACAGGGAGAATGGGAGACCCAGTACTTC
NA TRBJ2-1 TRBD2 TRBV27 CASSGTSAFNEQFF TGTGCCAGCAGCGGGACTAGCGCCTTCAATGAGCAGTTCTTC
few TRBJ2-7 NA TRBV28 CASSSPRWNEQYF TGTGCCAGCAGTTCCCCTCGTTGGAACGAGCAGTACTTC
NA TRBJ2-7 NA TRBV30 CAWSGSTSSYEQYF TGTGCCTGGAGTGGATCCACGAGCTCCTACGAGCAGTACTTC
many TRBJ1-5 NA TRBV2 CAASLGEDSNQPQHF TGTGCCGCCTCGCTAGGGGAGGATAGCAATCAGCCCCAGCATTTT
NA TRBJ2-1 NA TRBV6-1 CASSEGPPGAKQFF TGTGCCAGCAGTGAGGGACCACCGGGGGCTAAGCAGTTCTTC
many TRBJ2-7 TRBD2 TRBV24-1 CATSDFPAGEGEQYF TGTGCCACCAGTGATTTTCCGGCGGGAGAAGGCGAGCAGTACTTC
NA TRBJ2-7 TRBD2 TRBV4-2 CASSQDLTGGLEQYF TGTGCCAGCAGCCAAGATCTGACGGGAGGACTCGAGCAGTACTTC
many TRBJ2-7 NA TRBV27 CASSLSRYWDSLYEQYF TGTGCCAGCAGTTTATCGAGATACTGGGATTCCCTCTACGAGCAGTACTTC
many TRBJ2-7 NA TRBV5-1 CASSLDRDYEQYF TGTGCCAGCAGCTTAGACCGAGACTACGAGCAGTACTTC
many TRBJ1-1 NA TRBV13 CASSPIDTTKAFF TGTGCCAGCAGCCCCATCGACACGACAAAAGCTTTCTTT
few TRBJ2-7 TRBD1 TRBV19 CASSTGQGYSYEQYF TGTGCCAGTAGCACGGGACAGGGGTATAGCTACGAGCAGTACTTC
many TRBJ1-1 NA TRBV6-1 CASSRERVNTEAFF TGTGCCAGCAGTCGGGAGCGGGTGAACACTGAAGCTTTCTTT
many TRBJ2-7 NA TRBV28 CASSRTRSPYEQYF TGTGCCAGCAGTCGTACTAGATCTCCCTACGAGCAGTACTTC
many TRBJ1-5 NA TRBV28 CASNARVQPQHF TGTGCCAGCAATGCCAGGGTTCAGCCCCAGCATTTT
many TRBJ2-7 NA TRBV10-2 CASVSTSSYEQYF TGCGCCAGCGTTTCGACCTCCTCCTACGAGCAGTACTTC
few TRBJ2-7 NA TRBV5-4 CASKRQLTTFEQYF TGTGCCAGCAAAAGACAGCTCACTACGTTCGAGCAGTACTTC
many TRBJ1-2 NA TRBV28 CAVDPSQTTGSYGYTF TGTGCCGTGGATCCGAGCCAAACGACGGGGAGCTATGGCTACACCTTC
NA TRBJ2-5 TRBD1 TRBV15 CATSETGHTQETQYF TGTGCCACCAGCGAGACAGGGCATACCCAAGAGACCCAGTACTTC
many TRBJ1-1 NA TRBV20-1 CSARGPTGTEAFF TGCAGTGCTAGAGGCCCCACGGGAACTGAAGCTTTCTTT
NA TRBJ2-7 NA TRBV5-1 CASSLAGSWDEQYF TGCGCCAGCAGCTTGGCGGGATCCTGGGACGAGCAGTACTTC
many TRBJ2-2 TRBD2 TRBV12-3/TRBV12-4 CASSRLAGATGELFF TGTGCCAGCAGTAGGCTAGCGGGAGCCACCGGGGAGCTGTTTTTT
few TRBJ1-5 TRBD1 TRBV28 CASQNRGPSNQPQHF TGTGCCAGCCAAAACAGGGGGCCCAGCAATCAGCCCCAGCATTTT
many TRBJ1-1 NA TRBV27 CASTSLGMGDTEAFF TGTGCCAGCACCTCCCTGGGTATGGGGGACACTGAAGCTTTCTTT
many TRBJ2-5 NA TRBV29-1 CSAVIGLVETQYF TGCAGCGCTGTCATCGGTCTTGTGGAGACCCAGTACTTC
few TRBJ1-5 NA TRBV3-1 CASSQGTLQSQHF TGTGCCAGCAGCCAAGGGACCCTCCAGTCCCAGCATTTT
many TRBJ1-1 NA TRBV24-1 CATSDWKGTEAFF TGTGCCACCAGTGATTGGAAGGGGACTGAAGCTTTCTTT
NA TRBJ2-7 NA TRBV20-1 CSAQRGGDYEQYF TGCAGTGCGCAACGAGGGGGGGATTACGAGCAGTACTTC